This section outlines one T cell receptor (beta chain) sequence together with its context. The sample originates from a study of control samples from healthy donors and cancer patients. TCRdb keeps only in-frame clones here, not all; method: immunoSEQ multiplex PCR. The repertoire holds roughly 45,000 clones, with roughly nine tenths as singletons. V trimming: 3 bases; J trimming: 5 bases; junction bases outside the gene matches: 11. Germline assignment: CDR1 ENHRY and CDR2 SYGVKD. This CDR3 has 16 residues. This clonotype originated in a man aged 25 to 40 with colorectal cancer. The chain is built from TRBV10-3 and TRBJ2-3; 7 bases line up with TRBD1. The sample taken for sequencing was PBMCs. CDR3 in amino acids: CAISERGEGAGDTQYF. The CDR3 DNA is TGTGCCATCAGTGAACGTGGAGAGGGGGCGGGAGATACGCAGTATTTT.